The source of this T cell receptor beta chain is a study of shared clonotypes between healthy human individuals. Across the whole study: Each donor's CD8 memory used one plate, CD8 naive two, each CD4 subset three. Study conclusions and caveats: Only blood was sampled, and tissue TCR repertoires likely differ from blood ones.

As originally analysed: For the immunoSEQ data, sequences were junction-only without quality scores, so filtering differed. Method: immunoSEQ multiplex PCR; TCRdb's copy keeps in-frame clones and lacks some. That table supplies the V and J calls and clone size; D and trimming were determined from the DNA. The sample carries approximately 1,500,000 clones, approximately 96% recorded once. Comment on this clone: Its antigen is currently unknown.

A CD45RA-negative memory subset and a CD45RA+ naive subset were separated from the CD4+ cells. The V gene lost 5 bases and the J gene lost 7 bases, with 20 bases spanning the gap. The germline V gene has CDR1 SEHNR and CDR2 FQNEAQ (reference sequence). This CDR3 is 15 amino acids long. Material for sequencing was naive CD4+ T cells sorted from blood. The sample's subset: CD45RA+ positively selected. This sequence originates from a man aged 25 to 45 in good health. The J gene is TRBJ1-1, the V gene TRBV7-9, with D perhaps TRBD1 (6 bases). The CDR3 nucleotides read TGTGCCAGCAGCATACAGGGTGGCGGGAACGGTGAAGCTTTCTTT. This translates into CASSIQGGGNGEAFF.